The entry that follows covers one T cell receptor beta chain sequence. The antigen is undetermined. Scientists isolated CD4+ T cells after a roughly ten-day culture period ended. Either the BNT162b2 or mRNA-1273 vaccine was given to participants in two doses. Half of the medium was exchanged for IL-2 medium on both days 3 and 7. The CDR3 runs to 16 residues. Losses at the gene ends were 5 bases for V and 7 bases for J; bases not matched to a gene: 11. Germline V gene lookup returns CDR1 SGHTA and CDR2 FQGNSA. Data came from immunoSEQ multiplex PCR; TCRdb stores just in-frame clones and leaves some out. The sample includes under 70,000 clones, around 70% of them seen just once. The entry originates in a study of vaccination effects on CD4 cells after COVID-19.

This chain links TRBV7-2 with TRBJ2-1; TRBD1 matches 10 bases. The TCR comes from a human donor who received a COVID-19 vaccine. Source: CD4+ T cells from PBMCs cultured without peptide, taken after COVID-19 vaccination. CDR3 sequence: CASSKRPTGGGNEQFF. The CDR3 DNA follows: TGTGCCAGCAGCAAACGGCCGACAGGGGGCGGGAATGAGCAGTTCTTC.